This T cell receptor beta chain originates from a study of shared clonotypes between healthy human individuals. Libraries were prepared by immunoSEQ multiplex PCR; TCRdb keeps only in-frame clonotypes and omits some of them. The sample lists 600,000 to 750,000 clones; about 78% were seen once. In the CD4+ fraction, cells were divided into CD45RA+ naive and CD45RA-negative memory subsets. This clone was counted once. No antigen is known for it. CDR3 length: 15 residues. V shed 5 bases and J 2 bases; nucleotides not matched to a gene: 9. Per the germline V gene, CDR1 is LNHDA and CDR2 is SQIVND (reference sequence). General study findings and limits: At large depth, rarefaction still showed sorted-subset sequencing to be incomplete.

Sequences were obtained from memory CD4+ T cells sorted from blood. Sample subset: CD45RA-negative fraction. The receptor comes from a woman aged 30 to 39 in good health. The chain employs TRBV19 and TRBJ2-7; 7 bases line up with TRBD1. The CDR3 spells CASSFTRDRTYEQYF. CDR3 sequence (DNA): TGTGCCAGTAGTTTTACACGGGACAGAACCTACGAGCAGTACTTC.